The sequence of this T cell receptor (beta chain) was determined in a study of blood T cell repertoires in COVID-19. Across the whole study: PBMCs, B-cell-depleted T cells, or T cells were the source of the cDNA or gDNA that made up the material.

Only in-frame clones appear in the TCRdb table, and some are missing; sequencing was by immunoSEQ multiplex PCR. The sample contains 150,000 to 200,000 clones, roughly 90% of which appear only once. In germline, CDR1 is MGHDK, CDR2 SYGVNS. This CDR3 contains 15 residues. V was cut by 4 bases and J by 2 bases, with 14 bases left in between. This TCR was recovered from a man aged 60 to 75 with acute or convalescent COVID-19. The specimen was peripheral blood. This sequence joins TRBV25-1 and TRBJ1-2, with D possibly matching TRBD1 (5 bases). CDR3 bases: TGTGCCAGCAGTGCGGAGACAACAGGAAACTATGGCTACACCTTC. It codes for CASSAETTGNYGYTF.